The entry below gives a single TCR beta chain sequence along with its context. The CDR3 is made up of 17 amino acids. CDR1 is SGHKS and CDR2 is YYEKEE in the germline V gene (reference sequence). The data stem from a study of T cells expressing NK-cell markers. Making the TCR beta cDNA relied on 5'RACE template switching with UMIs. TCRdb reanalyzed the 5' RACE reads, giving one entry per CDR3 protein sequence and no DNA. The sample has around 14,000 distinct CDR3 sequences. Material for sequencing was blood T cells: a sorted CD56 or NKG2C T cell subset, CD4+ or CD8+ T cells, or bulk PBMC T cells (not recorded which). The source is a man aged 18 to 69 in good health. This rearrangement joins TRBV5-5 to TRBJ1-5. CDR3 sequence reads: CASSLGEISTSNQPQHF.